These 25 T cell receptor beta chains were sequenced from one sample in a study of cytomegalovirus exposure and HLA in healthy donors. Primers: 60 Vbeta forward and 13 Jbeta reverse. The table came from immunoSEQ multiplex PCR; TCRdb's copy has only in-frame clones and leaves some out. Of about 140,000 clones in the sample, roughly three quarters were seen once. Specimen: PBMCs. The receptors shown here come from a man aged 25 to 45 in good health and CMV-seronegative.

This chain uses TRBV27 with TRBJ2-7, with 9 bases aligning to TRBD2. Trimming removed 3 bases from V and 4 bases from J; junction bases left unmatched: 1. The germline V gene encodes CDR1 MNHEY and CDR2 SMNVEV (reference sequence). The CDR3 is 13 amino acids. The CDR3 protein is CASSLGLAYEQYF. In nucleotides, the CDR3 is TGTGCCAGCAGTTTGGGACTAGCTTACGAGCAGTACTTC.

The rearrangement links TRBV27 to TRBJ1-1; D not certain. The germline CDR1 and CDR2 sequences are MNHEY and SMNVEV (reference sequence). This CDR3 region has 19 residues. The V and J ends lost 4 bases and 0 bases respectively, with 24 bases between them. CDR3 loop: CASSSAPAGRGYMNTEAFF. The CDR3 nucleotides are TGTGCCAGCAGTTCAGCCCCCGCGGGGAGAGGGTATATGAACACTGAAGCTTTCTTT.

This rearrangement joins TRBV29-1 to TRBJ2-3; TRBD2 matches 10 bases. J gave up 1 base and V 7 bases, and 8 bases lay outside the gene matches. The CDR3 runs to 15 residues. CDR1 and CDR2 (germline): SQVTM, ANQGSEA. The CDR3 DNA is TGCAGCGCTTTTAGACTAGCGGGCCGCACAGATACGCAGTATTTT. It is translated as CSAFRLAGRTDTQYF.

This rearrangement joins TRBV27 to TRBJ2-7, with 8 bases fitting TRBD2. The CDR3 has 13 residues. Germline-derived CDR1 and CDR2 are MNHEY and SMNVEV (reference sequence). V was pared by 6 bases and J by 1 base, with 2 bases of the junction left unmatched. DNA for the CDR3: TGTGCCAGCAGACTAGCGGTTTCCTACGAGCAGTACTTC. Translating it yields CASRLAVSYEQYF.

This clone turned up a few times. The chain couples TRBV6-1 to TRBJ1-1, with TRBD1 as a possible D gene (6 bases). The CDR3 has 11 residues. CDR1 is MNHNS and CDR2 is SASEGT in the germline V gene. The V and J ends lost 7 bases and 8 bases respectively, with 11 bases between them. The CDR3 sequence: CASTEGGEAFF. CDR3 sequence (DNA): TGTGCCAGCACCGAGGGGGGGGAAGCTTTCTTT.

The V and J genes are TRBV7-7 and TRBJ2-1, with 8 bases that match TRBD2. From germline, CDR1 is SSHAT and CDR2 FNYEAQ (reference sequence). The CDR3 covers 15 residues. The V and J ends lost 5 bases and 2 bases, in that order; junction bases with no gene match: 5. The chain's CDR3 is CASSPIAGPYNEQFF. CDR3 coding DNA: TGTGCCAGCAGCCCCATAGCGGGACCCTACAATGAGCAGTTCTTC.

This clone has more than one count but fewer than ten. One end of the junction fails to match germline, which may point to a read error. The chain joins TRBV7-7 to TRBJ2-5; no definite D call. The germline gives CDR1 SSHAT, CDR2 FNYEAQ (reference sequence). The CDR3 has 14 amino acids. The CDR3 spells CASSSRPGQETQYF. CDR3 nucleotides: TGTGCTAGCAGCTCACGACCGGGCCAAGAGACCCAGTACTTC.

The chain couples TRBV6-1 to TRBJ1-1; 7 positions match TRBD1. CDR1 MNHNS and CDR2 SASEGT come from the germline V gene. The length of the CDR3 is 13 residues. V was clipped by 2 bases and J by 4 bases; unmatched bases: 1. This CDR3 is CASSEQGGTEAFF. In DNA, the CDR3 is TGTGCCAGCAGTGAACAGGGGGGCACTGAAGCTTTCTTT.

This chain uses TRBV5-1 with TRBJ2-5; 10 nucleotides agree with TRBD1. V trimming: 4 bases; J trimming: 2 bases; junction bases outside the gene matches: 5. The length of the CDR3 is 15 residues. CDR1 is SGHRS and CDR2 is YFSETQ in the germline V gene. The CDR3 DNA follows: TGCGCCAGCAGCGGGGACAGGGGTAAACAAGAGACCCAGTACTTC. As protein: CASSGDRGKQETQYF.

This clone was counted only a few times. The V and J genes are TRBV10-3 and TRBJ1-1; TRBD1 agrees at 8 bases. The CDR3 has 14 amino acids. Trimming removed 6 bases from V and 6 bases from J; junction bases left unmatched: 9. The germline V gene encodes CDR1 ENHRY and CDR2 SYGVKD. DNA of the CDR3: TGTGCCATCAGGGACGGAGACAGGGGTGCTGAAGCTTTCTTT. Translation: CAIRDGDRGAEAFF.

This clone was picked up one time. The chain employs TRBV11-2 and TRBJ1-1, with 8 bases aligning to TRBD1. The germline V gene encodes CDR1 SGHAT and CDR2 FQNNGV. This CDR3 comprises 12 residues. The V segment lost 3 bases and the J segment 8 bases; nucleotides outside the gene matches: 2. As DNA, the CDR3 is TGTGCCAGCAGCTTCCAGGGGGCCGAAGCTTTCTTT. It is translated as CASSFQGAEAFF. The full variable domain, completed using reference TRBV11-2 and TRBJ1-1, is EAGVAQSPRYKIIEKRQSVAFWCNPISGHATLYWYQQILGQGPKLLIQFQNNGVVDDSQLPKDRFSAERLKGVDSTLKIQPAKLEDSAVYLCASSFQGAEAFFGQGTRLTVV.

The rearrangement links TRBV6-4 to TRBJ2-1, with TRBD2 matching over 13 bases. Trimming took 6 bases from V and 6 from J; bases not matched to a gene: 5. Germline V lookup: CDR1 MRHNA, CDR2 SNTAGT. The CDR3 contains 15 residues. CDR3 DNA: TGTGCCAGCAGACGACTAGCGGGAGGCCCCAATGAGCAGTTCTTC. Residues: CASRRLAGGPNEQFF.

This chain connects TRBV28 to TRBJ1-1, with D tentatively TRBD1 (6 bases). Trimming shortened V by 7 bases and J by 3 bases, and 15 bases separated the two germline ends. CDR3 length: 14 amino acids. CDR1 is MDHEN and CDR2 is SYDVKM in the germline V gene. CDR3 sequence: CASTSGAKDTEAFF. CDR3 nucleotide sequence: TGTGCCAGCACCTCAGGGGCCAAGGACACTGAAGCTTTCTTT. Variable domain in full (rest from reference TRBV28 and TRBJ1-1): DVKVTQSSRYLVKRTGEKVFLECVQDMDHENMFWYRQDPGLGLRLIYFSYDVKMKEKGDIPEGYSVSREKKERFSLILESASTNQTSMYLCASTSGAKDTEAFFGQGTRLTVV.

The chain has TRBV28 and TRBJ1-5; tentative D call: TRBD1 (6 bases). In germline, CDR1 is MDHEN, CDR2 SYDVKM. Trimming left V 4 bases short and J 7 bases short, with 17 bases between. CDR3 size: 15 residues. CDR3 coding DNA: TGTGCCAGCAGTTCGGGGGGGGCGGGACGGCAGCCCCAGCATTTT. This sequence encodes CASSSGGAGRQPQHF. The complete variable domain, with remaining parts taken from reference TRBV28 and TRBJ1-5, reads DVKVTQSSRYLVKRTGEKVFLECVQDMDHENMFWYRQDPGLGLRLIYFSYDVKMKEKGDIPEGYSVSREKKERFSLILESASTNQTSMYLCASSSGGAGRQPQHFGDGTRLSIL.

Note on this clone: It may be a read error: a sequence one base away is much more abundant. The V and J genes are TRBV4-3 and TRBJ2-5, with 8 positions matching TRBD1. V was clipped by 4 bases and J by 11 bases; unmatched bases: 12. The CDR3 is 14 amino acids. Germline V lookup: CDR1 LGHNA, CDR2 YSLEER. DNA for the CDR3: TGCGCCAGCAGCCGAGGGACAGGCATAGGTGAGCAGTACTTC. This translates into CASSRGTGIGEQYF.

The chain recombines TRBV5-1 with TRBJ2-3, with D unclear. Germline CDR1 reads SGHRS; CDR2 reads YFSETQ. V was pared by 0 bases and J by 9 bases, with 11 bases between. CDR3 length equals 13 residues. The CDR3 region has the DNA TGCGCCAGCAGCTTGGCCGAGGCTGCGACGCAGTATTTT. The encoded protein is CASSLAEAATQYF.

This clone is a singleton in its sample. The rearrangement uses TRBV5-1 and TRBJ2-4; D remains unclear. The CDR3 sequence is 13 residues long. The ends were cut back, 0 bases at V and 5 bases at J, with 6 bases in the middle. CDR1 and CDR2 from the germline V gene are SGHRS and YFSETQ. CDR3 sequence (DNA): TGCGCCAGCAGCTTGGATATCCAAAACATTCAGTACTTC. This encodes CASSLDIQNIQYF.

CDR3 sequence reads: CASSAPGGRDFEQFF. The CDR3 DNA is TGTGCCAGCAGCGCCCCCGGCGGGAGGGACTTTGAGCAGTTCTTC. This chain links TRBV9 with TRBJ2-1; TRBD2 aligns across 9 bases. Losses at the gene ends were 3 bases for V and 9 bases for J; bases not matched to a gene: 10. Per germline, CDR1 SGDLS and CDR2 YYNGEE. The CDR3 is 15 amino acids.

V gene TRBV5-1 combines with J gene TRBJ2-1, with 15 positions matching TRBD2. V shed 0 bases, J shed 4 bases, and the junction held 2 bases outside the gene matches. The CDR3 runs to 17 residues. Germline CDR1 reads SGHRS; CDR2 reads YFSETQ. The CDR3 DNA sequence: TGCGCCAGCAGCTTGGAGGGACTAGCGGGAGGTTACAATGAGCAGTTCTTC. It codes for CASSLEGLAGGYNEQFF.

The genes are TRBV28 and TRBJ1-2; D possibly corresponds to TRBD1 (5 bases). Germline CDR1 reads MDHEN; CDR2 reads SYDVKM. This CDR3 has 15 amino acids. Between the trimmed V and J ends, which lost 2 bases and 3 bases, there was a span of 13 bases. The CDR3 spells CASSLGGGYDYGYTF. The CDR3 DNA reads TGTGCCAGCAGTTTAGGCGGGGGATACGACTATGGCTACACCTTC.

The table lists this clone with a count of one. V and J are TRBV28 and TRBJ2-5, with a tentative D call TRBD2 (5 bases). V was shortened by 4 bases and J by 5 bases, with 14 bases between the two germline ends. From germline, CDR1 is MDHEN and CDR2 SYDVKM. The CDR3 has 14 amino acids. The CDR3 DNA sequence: TGTGCCAGCAGTTCCCCTGGAGGACGGGAGACCCAGTACTTC. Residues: CASSSPGGRETQYF.

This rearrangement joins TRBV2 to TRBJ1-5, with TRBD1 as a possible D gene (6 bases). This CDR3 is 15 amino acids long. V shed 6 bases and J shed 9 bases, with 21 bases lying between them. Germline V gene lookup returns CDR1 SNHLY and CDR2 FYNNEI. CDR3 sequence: CASRDRTGSLLPQHF. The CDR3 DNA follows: TGTGCCAGCAGGGACCGAACAGGGTCCTTGTTGCCCCAGCATTTT.

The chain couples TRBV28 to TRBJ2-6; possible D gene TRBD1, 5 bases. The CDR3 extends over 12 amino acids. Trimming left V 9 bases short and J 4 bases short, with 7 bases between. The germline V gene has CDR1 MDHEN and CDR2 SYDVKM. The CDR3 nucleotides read TGTGCCAGTAACAGGGGGGCCAACGTCCTGACTTTC. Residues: CASNRGANVLTF.

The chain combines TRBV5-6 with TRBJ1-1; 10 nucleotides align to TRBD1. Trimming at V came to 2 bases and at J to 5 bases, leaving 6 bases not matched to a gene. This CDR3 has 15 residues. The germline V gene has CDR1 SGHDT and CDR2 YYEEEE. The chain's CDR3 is CASSFAGTGETEAFF. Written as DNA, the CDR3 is TGTGCCAGCAGCTTCGCCGGGACAGGGGAGACTGAAGCTTTCTTT.

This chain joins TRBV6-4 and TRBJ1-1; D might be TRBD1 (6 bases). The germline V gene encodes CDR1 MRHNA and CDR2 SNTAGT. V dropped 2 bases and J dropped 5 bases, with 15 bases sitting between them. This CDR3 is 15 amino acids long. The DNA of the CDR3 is TGTGCCAGCAGTGACACCGCGGGGGGCAGTACTGAAGCTTTCTTT. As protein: CASSDTAGGSTEAFF.